This T cell receptor beta chain was sequenced for a study of OX40 agonist ivuxolimab in advanced cancers. From germline, CDR1 is MNHNS and CDR2 SASEGT. This CDR3 has 10 amino acids. Trimming took 4 bases from V and 9 from J, leaving 7 bases between them. Only in-frame clones appear in the TCRdb table, and some are missing; sequencing was by immunoSEQ multiplex PCR. The repertoire holds about 63,000 clones, with 85% to 90% as singletons. The chain has TRBV6-1 and TRBJ2-7, with a tentative D call TRBD1 (5 bases). The specimen was CD4+ or CD8+ T cells sorted from blood, collected in a trial of the OX40 agonist ivuxolimab. This receptor was taken from an adult with an advanced solid tumor such as melanoma, head and neck, liver or kidney cancer. CDR3 loop: CASSGRGQYF. CDR3 DNA sequence: TGTGCCAGCAGTGGAAGGGGGCAGTACTTC.